This entry describes one T cell receptor (beta chain). The data derive from a study of blood T cell repertoires in COVID-19. Overall study: The United States, Italy and Spain were the sources of the acute and convalescent COVID-19 samples. T cells, B-cell-depleted T cells, or PBMCs provided the cDNA or gDNA that served as material.

As processed by the authors: Nucleated cell counts were estimated from reference gene primer amplification. Data came from immunoSEQ multiplex PCR; TCRdb stores just in-frame clones and leaves some out. The D gene and trimming were derived from the DNA, and the V and J assignments and clone size from that table. The table has 73,000 or so clones, 73% seen once. Germline V gene data show CDR1 as SGHNT and CDR2 as YENEEA. The V and J ends lost 2 bases and 3 bases respectively, with 5 bases between them. The CDR3 runs to 12 residues. The chain couples TRBV11-3 to TRBJ2-7; D remains ambiguous. The sequenced sample consisted of peripheral blood. The receptor was derived from a man aged 60 to 69 with acute or convalescent COVID-19. CDR3 sequence reads: CASSLPGYEQYV. As DNA, the CDR3 is TGTGCCAGCAGCTTACCAGGCTACGAGCAGTACGTC.